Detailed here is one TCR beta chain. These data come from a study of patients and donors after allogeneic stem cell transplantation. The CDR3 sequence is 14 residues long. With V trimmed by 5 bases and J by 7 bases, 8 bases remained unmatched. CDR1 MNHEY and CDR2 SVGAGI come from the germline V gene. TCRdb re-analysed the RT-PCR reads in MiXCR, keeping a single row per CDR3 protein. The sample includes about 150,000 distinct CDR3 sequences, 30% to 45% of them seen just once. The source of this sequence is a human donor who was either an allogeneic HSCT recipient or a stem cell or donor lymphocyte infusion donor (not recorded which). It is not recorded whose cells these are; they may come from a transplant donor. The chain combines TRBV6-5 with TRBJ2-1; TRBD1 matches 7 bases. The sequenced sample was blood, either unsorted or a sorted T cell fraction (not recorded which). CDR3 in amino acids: CASSPDRVWNEQFF. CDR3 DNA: TGTGCCAGCAGTCCCGACAGGGTTTGGAATGAGCAGTTCTTC.